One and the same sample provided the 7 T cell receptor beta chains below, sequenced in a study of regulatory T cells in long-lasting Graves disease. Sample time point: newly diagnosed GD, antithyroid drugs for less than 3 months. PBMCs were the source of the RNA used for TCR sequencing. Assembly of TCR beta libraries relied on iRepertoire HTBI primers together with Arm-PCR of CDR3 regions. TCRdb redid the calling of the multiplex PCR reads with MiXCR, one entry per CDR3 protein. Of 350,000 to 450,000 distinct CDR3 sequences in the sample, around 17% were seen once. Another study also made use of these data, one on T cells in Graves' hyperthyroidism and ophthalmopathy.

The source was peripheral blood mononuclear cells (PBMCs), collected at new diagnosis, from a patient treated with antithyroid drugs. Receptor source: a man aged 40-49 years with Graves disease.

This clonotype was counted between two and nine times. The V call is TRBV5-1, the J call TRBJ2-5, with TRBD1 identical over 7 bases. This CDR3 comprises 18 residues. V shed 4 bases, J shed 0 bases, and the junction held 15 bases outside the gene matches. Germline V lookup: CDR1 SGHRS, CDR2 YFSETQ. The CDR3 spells CASSGPGQPGPHQETQYF. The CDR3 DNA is TGCGCCAGCAGCGGGCCGGGACAGCCAGGTCCGCACCAAGAGACCCAGTACTTC.

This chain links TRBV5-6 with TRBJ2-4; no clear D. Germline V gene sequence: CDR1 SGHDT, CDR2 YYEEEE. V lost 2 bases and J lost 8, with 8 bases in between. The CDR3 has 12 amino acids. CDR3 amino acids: CASSFTGHIQYF. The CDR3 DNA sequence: TGTGCCAGCAGCTTTACCGGGCACATTCAGTACTTC.

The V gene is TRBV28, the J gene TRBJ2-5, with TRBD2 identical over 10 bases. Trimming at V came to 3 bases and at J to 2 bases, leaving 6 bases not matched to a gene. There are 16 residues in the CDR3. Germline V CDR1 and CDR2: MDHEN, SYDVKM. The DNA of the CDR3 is TGTGCCAGCAGTTTTCTAGCGGGGGCCACGCAAGAGACCCAGTACTTC. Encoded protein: CASSFLAGATQETQYF.

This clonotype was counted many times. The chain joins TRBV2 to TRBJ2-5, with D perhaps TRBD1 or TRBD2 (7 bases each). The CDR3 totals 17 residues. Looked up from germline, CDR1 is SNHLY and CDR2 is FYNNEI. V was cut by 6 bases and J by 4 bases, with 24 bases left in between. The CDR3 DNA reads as TGTGCCAGCAGACGAGGCCGACAGGGAGGGTTGAGAGAGACCCAGTACTTC. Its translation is CASRRGRQGGLRETQYF.

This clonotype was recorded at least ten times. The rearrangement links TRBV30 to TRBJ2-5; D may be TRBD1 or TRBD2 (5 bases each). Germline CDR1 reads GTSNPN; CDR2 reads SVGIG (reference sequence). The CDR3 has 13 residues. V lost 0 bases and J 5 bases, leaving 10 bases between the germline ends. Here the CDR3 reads CAWSVSGAETQYF. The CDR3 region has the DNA TGTGCCTGGAGTGTTTCCGGGGCGGAGACCCAGTACTTC.

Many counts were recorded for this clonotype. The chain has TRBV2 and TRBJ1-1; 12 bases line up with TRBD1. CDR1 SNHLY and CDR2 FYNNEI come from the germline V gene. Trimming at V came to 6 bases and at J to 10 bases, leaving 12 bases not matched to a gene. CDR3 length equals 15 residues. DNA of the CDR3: TGTGCCAGCAGCTCCACGGGACAGGGGGCTGTAAGAGCTTTCTTT. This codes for CASSSTGQGAVRAFF.

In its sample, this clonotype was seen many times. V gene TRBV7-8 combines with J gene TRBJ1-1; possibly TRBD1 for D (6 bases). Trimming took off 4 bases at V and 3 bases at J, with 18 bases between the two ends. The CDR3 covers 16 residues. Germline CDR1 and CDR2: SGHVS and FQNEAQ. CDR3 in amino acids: CASSSRTVRADTEAFF. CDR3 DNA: TGTGCCAGCAGCTCCAGGACAGTCCGAGCGGACACTGAAGCTTTCTTT.